The sequence of this T cell receptor beta chain was determined in a study of cytomegalovirus exposure and HLA in healthy donors. Study-level points and caveats: It was shown in a later analysis that HLA-associated TCR beta chains were more clonally expanded than other, equally common chains. An analysis that was carried out later associated approximately 17,000 TCR beta sequences with HLA alleles at 0.05 false discovery rate. Per published accounts, TCR beta sequences correctly predicted the HLA-A and HLA-B alleles of most subjects.

In germline, CDR1 is LNHNV, CDR2 YYDKDF (reference sequence). The V gene end was trimmed by 0 bases and the J gene end by 2 bases; junction bases not matched to a gene: 6. This CDR3 is 17 amino acids long. On this clone itself: Its antigen is not known.

The PCR had 60 Vbeta and 13 Jbeta primers. In the original processing: Unique TCR beta chains numbered approximately 80 million in a later analysis, with around 11 million shared. The table came from immunoSEQ multiplex PCR; TCRdb's copy has only in-frame clones and leaves some out. V and J calls and clone size are copied from that table; D and trimming were computed from the DNA. The repertoire holds approximately 70,000 clones, with less than 75% as singletons. The source material was PBMCs. The chain is built from TRBV15 and TRBJ2-1; TRBD1 agrees at 8 bases. This receptor was obtained from a man aged 35 to 55 in good health and CMV-seropositive. Written as DNA, the CDR3 is TGTGCCACCAGCAGAGATGGAGGACAGGGAACCTACAATGAGCAGTTCTTC. It codes for CATSRDGGQGTYNEQFF. The whole variable domain, filled in from reference TRBV15 and TRBJ2-1, reads DAMVIQNPRYQVTQFGKPVTLSCSQTLNHNVMYWYQQKSSQAPKLLFHYYDKDFNNEADTPDNFQSRRPNTSFCFLDIRSPGLGDTAMYLCATSRDGGQGTYNEQFFGPGTRLTVL.